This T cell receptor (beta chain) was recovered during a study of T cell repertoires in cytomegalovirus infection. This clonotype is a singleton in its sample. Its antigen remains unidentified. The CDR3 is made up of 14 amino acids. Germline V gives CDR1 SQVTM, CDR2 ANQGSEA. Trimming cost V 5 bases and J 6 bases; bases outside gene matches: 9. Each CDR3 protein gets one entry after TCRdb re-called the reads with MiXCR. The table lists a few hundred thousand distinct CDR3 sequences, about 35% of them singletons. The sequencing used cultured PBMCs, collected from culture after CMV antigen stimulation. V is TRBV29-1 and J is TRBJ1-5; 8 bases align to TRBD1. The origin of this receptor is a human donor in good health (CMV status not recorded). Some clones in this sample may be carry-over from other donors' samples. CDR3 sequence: CSVSTGGLGQPQHF. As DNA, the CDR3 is TGCAGCGTTTCTACAGGGGGGCTCGGTCAGCCCCAGCATTTT.